Listed below are T cell receptor beta chains from one sample, sequenced in a study of beta chain features in type 1 diabetes. Using immunoSEQ multiplex PCR, the repertoire was profiled, and TCRdb retains in-frame clones only, with some absent. The profile shows hundreds of thousands of clones, around 12% of them singletons. The sequenced sample consisted of naive CD4+ T cells from blood. The source is a man aged 18 to 29 in good health. Both conserved end residues are trimmed from each CDR3.

cdr3_aa | j_call | v_call
AWSVGLSGAYEQY | TRBJ2-7 | TRBV30
ASSFSGIHFYGYT | TRBJ1-2 | TRBV27
ASSPPWGQGMNEQF | TRBJ2-1 | TRBV4-1
ASSPVVNEQF | TRBJ2-1 | TRBV18
ASSPSSGGAGDEQF | TRBJ2-1 | TRBV18
ASSLPLLTRGDAF | TRBJ1-1 | TRBV28
ASSPRGGWAYEQY | TRBJ2-7 | TRBV28
AWHGKEAGNTIY | TRBJ1-3 | TRBV30
ASSLVDPGADTQY | TRBJ2-3 | TRBV28
ASSAALDRVLSDEQY | TRBJ2-7 | TRBV9
ASSRRGSLYEQY | TRBJ2-7 | TRBV4-2
ASSPGATNEKLF | TRBJ1-4 | TRBV18
AISETSGYPYEQY | TRBJ2-7 | TRBV10-3
ASSLLSGSTDTQY | TRBJ2-3 | TRBV5-5
ASSLASGRSTSGELF | TRBJ2-2 | TRBV7-3
SARVQAEQY | TRBJ2-7 | TRBV20-1
ASSLGQSKAF | TRBJ1-1 | TRBV7-9
ASSSYLTQETQY | TRBJ2-5 | TRBV7-2
ASSYPEQGYEQY | TRBJ2-7 | TRBV6-5
ASSLGGRTMGTQY | TRBJ2-5 | TRBV13
ASRGTSGSGNEQF | TRBJ2-1 | TRBV7-2
ASIPGAGHEQY | TRBJ2-7 | TRBV28
ASSKPQHSSYNEQF | TRBJ2-1 | TRBV19
ASSRSGDTQY | TRBJ2-3 | TRBV7-2
SARDRETQY | TRBJ2-5 | TRBV20-1
ASSLQGLGQPQH | TRBJ1-5 | TRBV5-4
ASRASGTDTQY | TRBJ2-3 | TRBV4-3
ASSYSTSRNEQF | TRBJ2-1 | TRBV6-5
ASSPRTGAEAF | TRBJ1-1 | TRBV5-1
ASRTGVSYEQY | TRBJ2-7 | TRBV2
ASGMAGRAYEQY | TRBJ2-7 | TRBV7-2
ASSGSGGAPFREQF | TRBJ2-1 | TRBV9
ASSLTGGAVQPQH | TRBJ1-5 | TRBV11-2
ASSPPASYEQY | TRBJ2-7 | TRBV7-9
ASSLVRGNTGELF | TRBJ2-2 | TRBV7-8
AWSNRGRGGYT | TRBJ1-2 | TRBV30
ASSGGGGATKNIQY | TRBJ2-4 | TRBV9
ASSTYRGSGGAEAF | TRBJ1-1 | TRBV28
ASCRSGRGQETQY | TRBJ2-5 | TRBV27
SVARQGASDGYT | TRBJ1-2 | TRBV29-1
ASSSVGQDILMPQH | TRBJ1-5 | TRBV19